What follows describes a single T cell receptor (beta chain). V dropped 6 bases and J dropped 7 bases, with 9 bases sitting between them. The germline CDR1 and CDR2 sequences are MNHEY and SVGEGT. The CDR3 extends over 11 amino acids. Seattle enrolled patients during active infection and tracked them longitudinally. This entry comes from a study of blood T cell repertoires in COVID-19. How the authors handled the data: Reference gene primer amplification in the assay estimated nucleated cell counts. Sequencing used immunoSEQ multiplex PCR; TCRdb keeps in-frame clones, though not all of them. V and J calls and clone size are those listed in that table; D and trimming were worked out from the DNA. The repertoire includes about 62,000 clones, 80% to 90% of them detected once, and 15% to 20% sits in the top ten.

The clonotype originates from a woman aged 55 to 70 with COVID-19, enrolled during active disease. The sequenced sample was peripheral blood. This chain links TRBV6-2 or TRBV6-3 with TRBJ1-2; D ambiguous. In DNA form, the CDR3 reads TGTGCCAGCAGCCCACTTGGTGGCTACACCTTC. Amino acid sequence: CASSPLGGYTF.